This T cell receptor beta chain was recorded in a study of Ad26.COV2.S vaccination and SARS-CoV-2 variants (dated by TCRdb to the early 2020s). Background for the entire study: Donors in the vaccine arm were drawn from COV1001, a multicentre, randomized, double-blind, placebo-controlled phase I-IIa trial testing Ad26.COV2.S in healthy adults. Trial participants were randomized into five groups of five, in which low-dose or high-dose Ad26.COV2.S was given once or twice, or placebo was given on both occasions. A total of approximately 30 samples were included in the TCR-sequenced set, comprising roughly 19 Ad26.COV2.S vaccine recipients, 5 placebo recipients and 8 SARS-CoV-2 convalescent individuals. TCRbeta repertoire sequencing served as the tool for gauging how specific and how broad the SARS-CoV-2-reactive T cell receptors were following Ad26.COV2.S vaccination. Throughout the experiments and outcome assessment, investigators stayed blinded to trial group allocation. Ad26.COV2.S was given intramuscularly at 5x10^10 or 1x10^11 viral particles, as a single shot or as two shots 56 days apart.

The treatment or condition label, as the study defines it: approximately 18 received Ad26.COV2.S at low or high dose, single or two shots; about 5 received placebo; per-sample allocation not given. Repertoires of vaccine and placebo recipients were sequenced from samples taken on day 63 after the first injection. Between 29 July and 7 August 2020, Cohort 1b enrolled 25 adults aged 18-55 years at one site in Boston, USA. Ad26.COV2.S consisted of a replication-incompetent adenovirus type 26 vector by which a prefusion-stabilized SARS-CoV-2 spike protein from the original Wuhan strain was expressed. TCRbeta CDR3 regions were sequenced with the immunoSEQ Assay. After extraction, genomic DNA underwent amplification by bias-controlled multiplex PCR, followed by high-throughput sequencing. On the authors' methods: To quantify the absolute abundance of every unique TCRbeta CDR3 region, sequences were collapsed and filtered. T cell fraction was estimated by normalizing TCRbeta template counts to usable DNA, with usable DNA measured through amplification of reference genes found in all nucleated cells. Repertoire TCRs were annotated as SARS-CoV-2-specific by exact matching of V gene, CDR3 amino acid sequence and J gene to a known reactive TCR set. The reference SARS-CoV-2 TCR set was derived from MIRA and filtered for enrichment in COVID-19-positive ImmuneCODE repertoires, a step that removed public or cross-reactive TCRs. Based on the MIRA antigens, annotated TCRs were further analysed at the level of specific ORF or position within ORF. Breadth was defined as the number of annotated unique rearrangements divided by the total number of unique productive rearrangements, and depth was defined as the summed frequency of the annotated unique rearrangements. Two-sided Wilcoxon rank-sum tests were applied when comparing TCR breadth between groups. The source is immuneACCESS, and TCRdb retained only in-frame sequences with V and J called. Part of the clones is not carried over; for the studies checked, unresolved V genes explain less than half of this, and the remainder is unexplained. V and J calls and clone size are given by that table; D and trimming were obtained from the DNA. A total of approximately 410,000 clones appear in this sample, approximately 88% of them only once. Clones ranked in the top ten supply less than 4.5% of the sample.

The paper as a whole reports these results and caveats: The study was not powered for comparison of responses between vaccine doses or regimens. According to the authors, total T cell responses may have been underestimated by the TCR breadth and depth analyses. Ad26.COV2.S recipients had higher spike-specific TCR breadth than placebo recipients (P = 0.0014). After vaccination, spike-specific CD8+ and CD4+ T cell responses were reported to show substantial breadth. Comparable non-spike TCR breadth was observed between vaccine and placebo recipients, consistent with only spike being contained in the vaccine.

Taken from cysteine to phenylalanine, the CDR3 has 11 residues. Solely the CDR3 DNA is kept, with 33 bases framed from the first base. In the germline V gene (reference sequence), CDR1 corresponds to LNHNV and CDR2 to YYDKDF. The V and J ends are trimmed by 5 bases and 14 bases, leaving 15 bases between them. With respect to this clone: Its antigen is currently not known. Nothing much larger sits one base from this clone, and base qualities are not available.

The origin of this receptor is a person between 18 and 59 years old who received the Ad26.COV2.S COVID-19 vaccine or a placebo. The chain was built from TRBV15 and TRBJ1-2; the D gene is not confidently resolved. The sample was peripheral blood, taken in a trial of Ad26.COV2.S vaccine versus placebo. The bases are TGTGCCACCAGCTCGGGGAGGAGTCTGACCTTC. It specifies CATSSGRSLTF.